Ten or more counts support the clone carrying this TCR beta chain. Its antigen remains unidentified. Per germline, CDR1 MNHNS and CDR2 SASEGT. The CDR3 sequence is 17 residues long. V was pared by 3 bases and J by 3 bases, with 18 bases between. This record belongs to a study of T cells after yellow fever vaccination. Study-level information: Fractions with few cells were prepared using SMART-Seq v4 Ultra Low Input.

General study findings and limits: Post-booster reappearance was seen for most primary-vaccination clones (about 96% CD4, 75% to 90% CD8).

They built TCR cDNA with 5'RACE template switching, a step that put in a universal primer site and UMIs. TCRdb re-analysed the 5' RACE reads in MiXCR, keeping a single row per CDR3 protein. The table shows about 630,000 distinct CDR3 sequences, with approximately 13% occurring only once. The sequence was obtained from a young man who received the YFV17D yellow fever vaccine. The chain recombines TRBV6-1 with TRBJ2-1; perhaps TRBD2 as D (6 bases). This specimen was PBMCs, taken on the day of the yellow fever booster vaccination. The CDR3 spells CASSEGPGLRIYNEQFF. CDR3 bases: TGTGCCAGCAGTGAGGGCCCCGGACTAAGAATCTACAATGAGCAGTTCTTC.